One and the same sample provided the 24 T cell receptor beta chains below, sequenced in a study of OX40 agonist ivuxolimab in advanced cancers. The assay was immunoSEQ multiplex PCR, and TCRdb's table has in-frame clones only and misses some. Of roughly 90,000 clones in the sample, approximately 90% were seen once. The sample here was CD4+ or CD8+ T cells sorted from blood, taken in a trial of the OX40 agonist ivuxolimab. Source of these receptors: an adult with an advanced solid tumor such as melanoma, head and neck, liver or kidney cancer.

The genes are TRBV27 and TRBJ2-6; possibly TRBD1 for D (5 bases). CDR3 size: 14 residues. Germline values: CDR1 MNHEY, CDR2 SMNVEV (reference sequence). The V gene lost 5 bases and the J gene lost 2 bases, with 7 bases spanning the gap. CDR3 sequence: CASSRGTGANVLTF. The CDR3 DNA sequence: TGTGCCAGCAGTAGGGGTACTGGGGCCAACGTCCTGACTTTC.

This sequence joins TRBV28 and TRBJ1-2; D is ambiguous. Trimming pared 6 bases from V and 6 bases from J, leaving 5 bases between. This CDR3 has 10 amino acids. From germline, CDR1 is MDHEN and CDR2 SYDVKM. CDR3 in amino acids: CASSSNGYTF. The CDR3 bases are TGTGCCAGCAGCTCCAATGGCTACACCTTC.

The V and J genes are TRBV4-3 and TRBJ1-1, with 7 bases fitting TRBD1. Per germline, CDR1 LGHNA and CDR2 YSLEER. Trimming cost V 5 bases and J 3 bases; bases outside gene matches: 3. The CDR3 consists of 13 residues. The CDR3 protein is CASSKGTDTEAFF. CDR3 in DNA: TGCGCCAGCAGCAAAGGGACAGACACTGAAGCTTTCTTT.

V and J are TRBV2 and TRBJ1-4; D possibly corresponds to TRBD1 (5 bases). The CDR3 has 14 amino acids. Trimming left V 6 bases short and J 7 bases short, with 15 bases between. From germline, CDR1 is SNHLY and CDR2 FYNNEI. CDR3 protein: CASSDLQAGEKLFF. The DNA of the CDR3 is TGTGCCAGCAGCGATTTACAGGCGGGTGAAAAACTGTTTTTT.

This chain joins TRBV25-1 and TRBJ2-6, with D maybe TRBD2 (6 bases). The CDR3 is 16 residues long. V lost 10 bases and J 0 bases, leaving 16 bases between the germline ends. The germline CDR1 and CDR2 sequences are MGHDK and SYGVNS. The CDR3 loop reads CATAGRPNSGANVLTF. The DNA for the CDR3 is TGTGCCACCGCGGGACGCCCGAACTCTGGGGCCAACGTCCTGACTTTC. The entire variable domain, with the rest obtained from reference TRBV25-1 and TRBJ2-6, is as follows: EADIYQTPRYLVIGTGKKITLECSQTMGHDKMYWYQQDPGMELHLIHYSYGVNSTEKGDLSSESTVSRIRTEHFPLTLESARPSHTSQYLCATAGRPNSGANVLTFGAGSRLTVL.

This chain links TRBV4-3 with TRBJ1-3; D perhaps matches TRBD1 (5 bases). The germline gives CDR1 LGHNA, CDR2 YSLEER. V lost 3 bases and J lost 1, with 13 bases in between. CDR3 length: 16 amino acids. The CDR3 here is CASSQARAASGNTIYF. The CDR3 coding sequence is TGCGCCAGCAGCCAGGCCAGGGCCGCTTCTGGAAACACCATATATTTT.

The chain recombines TRBV28 with TRBJ1-4, with D perhaps TRBD1 (6 bases). The CDR3 totals 13 residues. V shed 9 bases and J shed 2 bases, with 10 bases lying between them. Germline CDR1 MDHEN, CDR2 SYDVKM. CDR3 sequence reads: CASRGFTNEKLFF. CDR3 sequence (DNA): TGTGCCAGTAGGGGGTTTACTAATGAAAAACTGTTTTTT.

The V and J genes are TRBV27 and TRBJ1-1, with D unclear. The CDR3 extends over 13 amino acids. Germline V gene data show CDR1 as MNHEY and CDR2 as SMNVEV (reference sequence). Trimming stripped 7 bases from V and 1 base from J, with 10 bases between. As DNA, the CDR3 is TGTGCCAGCACCTCGCGTTGGAACACTGAAGCTTTCTTT. It specifies CASTSRWNTEAFF.

This chain links TRBV7-2 with TRBJ2-7; D ambiguous. The V gene lost 4 bases and the J gene lost 0 bases, with 13 bases spanning the gap. The CDR3 has 15 amino acids. Per the germline V gene, CDR1 is SGHTA and CDR2 is FQGNSA. The CDR3 is CASSSTWTSSYEQYF. The CDR3, as DNA: TGTGCCAGCAGCTCCACTTGGACGAGCTCCTACGAGCAGTACTTC.

Concerning this clone itself: The junction differs from germline at one of its ends, possibly a read error. This rearrangement joins TRBV7-2 to TRBJ2-3, with TRBD1 as a possible D gene (5 bases). CDR3 length: 13 amino acids. Germline CDR1 is SGHTA and CDR2 is FQGNSA. The CDR3 region has the DNA TGTGCCAGCAGGTTAGGGGGCACAGATACGCAGTATTTT. This gives the protein CASRLGGTDTQYF.

The V and J genes are TRBV28 and TRBJ2-2; 7 bases line up with TRBD2. This CDR3 region has 13 residues. V dropped 10 bases and J dropped 3; count of bases not matched to a gene: 5. CDR1 and CDR2 from the germline V gene are MDHEN and SYDVKM. The CDR3 reads CATHREDTGELFF. The CDR3 region has the DNA TGTGCCACCCACCGGGAGGACACCGGGGAGCTGTTTTTT.

This chain connects TRBV2 to TRBJ2-3; 8 bases agree with TRBD1. The ends lost 4 bases at V and 3 bases at J; junction bases unmatched: 3. In germline, CDR1 is SNHLY, CDR2 FYNNEI. This CDR3 spans 14 amino acids. DNA for the CDR3: TGTGCCAGCAGTGGGACAGGGACTACAGATACGCAGTATTTT. Protein: CASSGTGTTDTQYF.

This chain uses TRBV9 with TRBJ1-4; a possible D gene is TRBD1 (6 bases). This CDR3 has 12 residues. The germline V gene encodes CDR1 SGDLS and CDR2 YYNGEE. V was cut by 0 bases and J by 12 bases, with 9 bases left in between. CDR3 sequence (DNA): TGTGCCAGCAGCGTAGCAGGGGAGGAACTGTTTTTT. It yields the protein CASSVAGEELFF.

V is TRBV5-1 and J is TRBJ2-2; D gene unclear. Per germline, CDR1 SGHRS and CDR2 YFSETQ. CDR3 length: 15 residues. V shed 0 bases and J shed 4 bases, with 10 bases lying between them. The CDR3: CASSLDNQATGELFF. The DNA for the CDR3 is TGCGCCAGCAGCTTGGACAACCAGGCCACCGGGGAGCTGTTTTTT.

The chain links TRBV30 to TRBJ1-6, with no clear D. V dropped 4 bases and J dropped 10 bases, with 11 bases sitting between them. Germline lookup yields CDR1 GTSNPN and CDR2 SVGIG (reference sequence). The CDR3 covers 12 residues. The CDR3 sequence is CAWKAGGSPLHF. In nucleotides, the CDR3 is TGTGCCTGGAAAGCAGGAGGCTCACCCCTCCACTTT.

The CDR3 bases are TGTGCCAGCTCCCTAACCAATAGTCGACCGAGCAATCAGCCCCAGCATTTT. As protein: CASSLTNSRPSNQPQHF. V is TRBV18 and J is TRBJ1-5; no clear D gene. The V and J ends lost 6 bases and 1 base respectively, with 19 bases between them. This CDR3 region has 17 residues. Germline CDR1 and CDR2: KGHSH and LQKENI.

The V and J genes are TRBV29-1 and TRBJ2-1; a weak D match, TRBD2 (6 bases). Germline V gene sequence: CDR1 SQVTM, CDR2 ANQGSEA. Deletions cut 7 bases from V and 5 bases from J, with 12 bases between. The CDR3 loop spans 12 amino acids. CDR3 nucleotide sequence: TGCAGCGCCGGGAGTGGAGACAATGAGCAGTTCTTC. It codes for CSAGSGDNEQFF.

V and J are TRBV6-1 and TRBJ1-4, with D hard to call. Trimming stripped 2 bases from V and 12 bases from J, with 13 bases between. Germline values: CDR1 MNHNS, CDR2 SASEGT. The CDR3 loop spans 13 amino acids. DNA for the CDR3: TGTGCCAGCAGTGAAATAATTTTGGGAGAACTGTTTTTT. As protein: CASSEIILGELFF.

This rearrangement joins TRBV11-2 to TRBJ2-7; D is unresolved. CDR3 length: 10 amino acids. Germline V gives CDR1 SGHAT, CDR2 FQNNGV. The V gene lost 8 bases and the J gene lost 2 bases, with 4 bases spanning the gap. CDR3 sequence: CASGAYEQYF. Written as DNA, the CDR3 is TGTGCCAGCGGAGCCTACGAGCAGTACTTC.

The rearrangement links TRBV5-4 to TRBJ2-7; possibly TRBD1 or TRBD2 for D (5 bases each). V was cut by 3 bases and J by 0 bases, with 13 bases left in between. Germline CDR1 SGHNT, CDR2 YYREEE (reference sequence). CDR3 length: 15 amino acids. The CDR3 protein is CASSSPPGTSYEQYF. CDR3 coding DNA: TGTGCCAGCAGCTCCCCTCCCGGGACCTCCTACGAGCAGTACTTC. Filled out from reference TRBV5-4 and TRBJ2-7, the complete variable domain reads ETGVTQSPTHLIKTRGQQVTLRCSSQSGHNTVSWYQQALGQGPQFIFQYYREEENGRGNFPPRFSGLQFPNYSSELNVNALELDDSALYLCASSSPPGTSYEQYFGPGTRLTVT.

V usage is TRBV28 and J usage is TRBJ1-2, with 10 bases that match TRBD1. The V gene's germline CDR1 is MDHEN and CDR2 SYDVKM. The CDR3 is 16 amino acids. The J segment lost 4 bases and the V segment lost 2 bases, leaving 7 bases of the junction unmatched. Here the CDR3 DNA reads TGTGCCAGCAGTTTAAGGGGGACAGGGGACCTCTATGGCTACACCTTC. Translation gives CASSLRGTGDLYGYTF.

This rearrangement joins TRBV6-6 to TRBJ2-1, with 8 bases fitting TRBD2. J was trimmed by 1 base and V by 9 bases; bases with no gene match: 8. In germline, CDR1 is MNHNY, CDR2 SVGAGI (reference sequence). The CDR3 totals 15 residues. CDR3 residues: CASLAGGSSYNEQFF. DNA of the CDR3: TGTGCCAGTTTGGCGGGAGGAAGTTCCTACAATGAGCAGTTCTTC.

This chain joins TRBV4-3 and TRBJ2-3; D perhaps matches TRBD2 (5 bases). Trimming left V 3 bases short and J 0 bases short, with 10 bases between. This CDR3 comprises 15 residues. CDR1 and CDR2 from the germline V gene are LGHNA and YSLEER. The CDR3 reads CASSQVGGSTDTQYF. CDR3 DNA: TGCGCCAGCAGCCAGGTAGGAGGAAGCACAGATACGCAGTATTTT.

The rearrangement joins TRBV7-9 to TRBJ1-3, with D unresolved. V shed 1 base and J shed 9 bases, with 10 bases lying between them. The germline CDR1 and CDR2 sequences are SEHNR and FQNEAQ (reference sequence). CDR3 size: 13 residues. This CDR3 is CASSLGKLGTIYF. CDR3 coding DNA: TGTGCCAGCAGCTTAGGAAAATTAGGCACCATATATTTT.